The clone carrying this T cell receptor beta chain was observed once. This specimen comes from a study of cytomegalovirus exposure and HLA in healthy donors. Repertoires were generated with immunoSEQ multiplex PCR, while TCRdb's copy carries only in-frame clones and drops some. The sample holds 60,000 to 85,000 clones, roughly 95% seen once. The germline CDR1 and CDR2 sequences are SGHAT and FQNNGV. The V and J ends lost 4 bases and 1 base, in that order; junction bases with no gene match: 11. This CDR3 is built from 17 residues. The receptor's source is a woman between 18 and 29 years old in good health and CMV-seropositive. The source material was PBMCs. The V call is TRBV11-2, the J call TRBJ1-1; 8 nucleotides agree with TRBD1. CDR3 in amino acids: CASSSRAGGLSNTEAFF. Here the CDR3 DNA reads TGTGCCAGCAGCTCCCGGGCAGGGGGCTTGTCGAACACTGAAGCTTTCTTT.